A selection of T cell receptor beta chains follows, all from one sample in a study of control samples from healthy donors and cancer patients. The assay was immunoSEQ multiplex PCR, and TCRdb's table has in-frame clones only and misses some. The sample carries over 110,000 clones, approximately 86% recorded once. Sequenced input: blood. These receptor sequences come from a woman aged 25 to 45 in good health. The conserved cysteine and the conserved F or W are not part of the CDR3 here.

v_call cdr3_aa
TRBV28 ASIKAGGFYNSPLH
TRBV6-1 ASSDIRYEQY
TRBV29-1 SVGVGRETYGYT
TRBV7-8 ASSLFGDRSPLH
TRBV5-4 ASSDRDRDANSPLH
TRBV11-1 ASSVRTGYTDTQY
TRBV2 ASSDRGLSRGDTQY
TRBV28 ASSLGQEREKLF
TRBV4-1 ASSRGTSGSYEQY
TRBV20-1 SASGRGPGGADTQY
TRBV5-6 ASSSDRGAGNQPQH
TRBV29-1 SAHEAGRETQY
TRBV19 ASSIGGGPYEQY
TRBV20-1 SASVQETQY
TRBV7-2 ASRTARGSTDTQY
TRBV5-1 ASSPPGALADSTDTQY
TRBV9 ASSPGRGSNQPQH
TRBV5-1 ASSSTDSGRRNEQF
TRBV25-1 ASSEGLPGGYT
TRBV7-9 ASSPGGGTSVYNEQF
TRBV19 ASSIRRDQETQY
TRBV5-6 ASRDLGGSSYNEQF
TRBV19 ASRLGEGNSPLH
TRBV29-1 SGSLGAGEKLF
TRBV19 ASSMGTGHGTDTQY
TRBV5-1 ASSFPDTRKNEQY
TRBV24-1 ATSGLSRDRRLNTEAF
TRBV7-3 ASSLTSGTEQY
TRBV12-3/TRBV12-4 ASNRGMETQY
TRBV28 ASSLRPGLPYEQY
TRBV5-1 ASSLVGQQYNEQF
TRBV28 ASSSRTGQETQY
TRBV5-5 ASSVHLRTGWLEKLF
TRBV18 ASSSSHGEAGNTIY
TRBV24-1 ATSDSQRSQETQY
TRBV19 ASSISSGEYNEQF
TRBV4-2 ASSQGTHTEKLF
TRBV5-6 ASSSQQDYSYNEQF
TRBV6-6 ASSYLSSDGYT
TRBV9 ASSVSVLNYGYT
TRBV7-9 ASSFRSTGGETQY
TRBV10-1 ASSESGRGETQY
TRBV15 ATSRENNEQF
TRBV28 ASSIPQGKAEAF
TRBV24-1 ATSDPTVEYADTQY
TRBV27 ASTPFSSYNEQF
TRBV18 ASSPMLAGGQEQY
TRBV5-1 ASSLEPSPSTDTQY